This T cell receptor beta chain was sequenced during a study of blood T cell repertoires in COVID-19. About the study: Sites across the United States, Italy and Spain contributed samples from acute and convalescent COVID-19.

The V end was cut by 0 bases, the J end by 8 bases, with 10 bases between. Germline CDR1 reads SGHTA; CDR2 reads FQGNSA. The CDR3 covers 14 residues. Authors' methods: Amplifying reference gene primers gave estimates of nucleated cell counts. Repertoires were generated with immunoSEQ multiplex PCR, while TCRdb's copy carries only in-frame clones and drops some. V, J and clone size are those of that table, while D and trimming were read from the DNA. Among 120,000 to 150,000 clones, roughly 87% were seen once, and the ten largest hold under 2%. This rearrangement joins TRBV7-2 to TRBJ1-4, with D hard to call. The sample was peripheral blood. This TCR was recovered from a human donor in a cohort sampled during active COVID-19. The CDR3 region has the DNA TGTGCCAGCAGCTTAGCCGGGAGGCGGGAAAAACTGTTTTTT. Translation gives CASSLAGRREKLFF.